This entry lists 17 T cell receptor beta chains sequenced from one sample in a study of shared clonotypes between healthy human individuals. Clones were read by immunoSEQ multiplex PCR, and TCRdb kept only the in-frame ones, dropping some. This table has some 2,100,000 clones, under 97% appearing once. The source material was naive CD4+ T cells sorted from blood. Subset specified: CD45RA+ positively selected. These receptor sequences come from a man aged 18 to 30 in good health.

Remarks on this clone: The same CDR3 is also encoded by other DNA sequences in this sample. The chain couples TRBV6-5 to TRBJ1-1, with TRBD1 as a possible D gene (5 bases). The CDR3 has 14 amino acids. V lost 5 bases to trimming and J lost 2 bases, with 12 bases between them. From germline, CDR1 is MNHEY and CDR2 SVGAGI. CDR3 in amino acids: CASSRGTPNTEAFF. DNA of the CDR3: TGTGCCAGCAGTAGAGGGACGCCAAACACTGAAGCTTTCTTT.

The chain recombines TRBV28 with TRBJ2-7, with no clear D. V was trimmed by 8 bases and J by 0 bases, leaving 11 bases between them. Per germline, CDR1 MDHEN and CDR2 SYDVKM. CDR3 length: 13 amino acids. The chain's CDR3 is CASRRDPSYEQYF. The CDR3 bases are TGTGCCAGCCGCAGAGACCCCTCCTACGAGCAGTACTTC.

J is TRBJ2-3 and V is TRBV30; 8 bases line up with TRBD2. The CDR3 consists of 15 residues. Germline lookup yields CDR1 GTSNPN and CDR2 SVGIG (reference sequence). J gave up 2 bases and V 6 bases, and 10 bases lay outside the gene matches. The CDR3 loop is CACQPGLGITDTQYF. Here the CDR3 DNA reads TGTGCCTGTCAACCGGGACTAGGGATCACAGATACGCAGTATTTT.

Notes on this clone: The same CDR3 arises from other DNA sequences in this sample as well. The chain couples TRBV6-6 to TRBJ2-7; D unresolved. The germline V gene has CDR1 MNHNY and CDR2 SVGAGI (reference sequence). This CDR3 region has 12 residues. The V end lost 2 bases, the J end lost 4 bases, and 6 bases lay between the germline ends. CDR3 sequence (DNA): TGTGCCAGCAGTTACAGCTCATACGAGCAGTACTTC. It translates to CASSYSSYEQYF.

The genes are TRBV6-1 and TRBJ1-1; TRBD1 is a possible D gene (5 bases). V lost 9 bases, J lost 4 bases, and 12 bases lay in between. The CDR3 has 12 residues. Germline V gene data show CDR1 as MNHNS and CDR2 as SASEGT. In nucleotides, the CDR3 is TGTGCCAGTCAGGTTGGGACCACTGAAGCTTTCTTT. It encodes CASQVGTTEAFF.

This clone was counted only a few times. Other DNA sequences in this sample translate to the same CDR3. The chain links TRBV11-3 to TRBJ2-7, with 12 bases fitting TRBD2. Germline CDR1 and CDR2: SGHNT and YENEEA. The CDR3 runs 14 residues. V was clipped by 5 bases and J by 3 bases; unmatched bases: 2. CDR3 protein: CASSPTSGSYEQYF. The CDR3 DNA reads TGTGCCAGCAGCCCGACTAGCGGGAGCTACGAGCAGTACTTC.

The V gene is TRBV6-1, the J gene TRBJ1-4; D is undetermined. The CDR3 has 10 residues. Germline V CDR1 and CDR2: MNHNS, SASEGT. Trimming stripped 5 bases from V and 5 bases from J, with 0 bases between. The CDR3 region is CASSNEKLFF. In DNA form, the CDR3 reads TGTGCCAGCAGTAATGAAAAACTGTTTTTT.

The V call is TRBV5-1, the J call TRBJ2-3; D call uncertain. The germline V gene has CDR1 SGHRS and CDR2 YFSETQ. This CDR3 region has 14 residues. Trimming shortened V by 0 bases and J by 5 bases, and 10 bases separated the two germline ends. Here the CDR3 reads CASSLVTPGDTQYF. The DNA of the CDR3 is TGCGCCAGCAGCTTGGTAACCCCTGGAGATACGCAGTATTTT. Complete variable domain (other parts from reference TRBV5-1 and TRBJ2-3): KAGVTQTPRYLIKTRGQQVTLSCSPISGHRSVSWYQQTPGQGLQFLFEYFSETQRNKGNFPGRFSGRQFSNSRSEMNVSTLELGDSALYLCASSLVTPGDTQYFGPGTRLTVL.

The chain carries TRBV7-4 and TRBJ1-5, with TRBD1 matching over 8 bases. The CDR3 consists of 15 residues. The ends lost 5 bases at V and 1 base at J; junction bases unmatched: 4. CDR1 and CDR2 from the germline V gene are SGHVT and SQSDAQ. CDR3 bases: TGTGCCAGCAGCGACCAGGGGGCCAGCAATCAGCCCCAGCATTTT. As protein: CASSDQGASNQPQHF.

The V gene is TRBV6-1, the J gene TRBJ2-5, with 7 bases fitting TRBD2. After removal of 7 bases from V and 1 base from J, the junction contained 9 bases not matched to a gene. Germline CDR1 reads MNHNS; CDR2 reads SASEGT. This CDR3 region has 15 residues. Written as DNA, the CDR3 is TGTGCCAGCACCCTCTCGGGGGGACTCCAAGAGACCCAGTACTTC. Translated, it gives CASTLSGGLQETQYF.

The chain joins TRBV11-2 to TRBJ2-7; the match to TRBD1 covers 7 bases. The CDR3 is made up of 13 amino acids. The junction had 8 bases not matched to a gene; V was cut back by 5 bases and J by 7 bases. Germline-derived CDR1 and CDR2 are SGHAT and FQNNGV. The DNA of the CDR3 is TGTGCCAGCAGCATTAACAGGGGCGGGGAGCAGTACTTC. This codes for CASSINRGGEQYF.

This chain connects TRBV27 to TRBJ1-6; no reliable D call. The CDR3 runs to 16 residues. Trimming cost V 6 bases and J 4 bases, with 16 bases left between them. Germline values: CDR1 MNHEY, CDR2 SMNVEV (reference sequence). CDR3 in amino acids: CASSLGSWSYNSPLHF. In DNA form, the CDR3 reads TGTGCCAGCAGCCTGGGGTCTTGGTCATATAATTCACCCCTCCACTTT.

The chain carries TRBV6-1 and TRBJ2-3, with a tentative D call TRBD2 (7 bases). Trimming left V 10 bases short and J 0 bases short, with 17 bases between. There are 15 residues in the CDR3. CDR1 is MNHNS and CDR2 is SASEGT in the germline V gene. CDR3 sequence reads: CATRGDTGSTDTQYF. The CDR3 nucleotides are TGTGCCACCCGGGGGGACACCGGTAGCACAGATACGCAGTATTTT.

CDR3 sequence (DNA): TGTGCCATCAGTGCCCGACTAGCGGACAGCACAGATACGCAGTATTTT. Amino acids: CAISARLADSTDTQYF. The chain combines TRBV10-3 with TRBJ2-3; 9 nucleotides line up with TRBD2. With V trimmed by 4 bases and J by 0 bases, 5 bases remained unmatched. Germline V lookup: CDR1 ENHRY, CDR2 SYGVKD. The CDR3 length is 16 residues.

The chain combines TRBV18 with TRBJ2-7; TRBD1 agrees at 10 bases. CDR1 and CDR2 (germline): KGHSH, LQKENI. The CDR3 totals 16 residues. Germline trimming cut 2 bases from V and 5 bases from J; bases unmatched to any gene: 9. CDR3 in DNA: TGTGCCAGCTCACCAGCGACAGGGGGCGCTTATAACGAGCAGTACTTC. Translation gives CASSPATGGAYNEQYF.

This chain's CDR3 is CASSPGGKSGRLLHNEQFF. CDR3 nucleotide sequence: TGTGCCAGCAGCCCCGGGGGAAAATCCGGGAGACTTCTCCACAATGAGCAGTTCTTC. This chain uses TRBV7-8 with TRBJ2-1, with D possibly matching TRBD2 (6 bases). Germline V lookup: CDR1 SGHVS, CDR2 FQNEAQ. V lost 5 bases and J 5 bases, leaving 28 bases between the germline ends. The CDR3 is 19 residues long. The whole variable domain, filled in from reference TRBV7-8 and TRBJ2-1, reads GAGVSQSPRYKVAKRGQDVALRCDPISGHVSLFWYQQALGQGPEFLTYFQNEAQLDKSGLPSDRFFAERPEGSVSTLKIQRTQQEDSAVYLCASSPGGKSGRLLHNEQFFGPGTRLTVL.

Remarks on this clone: In the same sample, other DNA sequences code for this CDR3. V is TRBV7-9 and J is TRBJ1-5; D not certain. V lost 1 base and J lost 3, with 4 bases in between. The length of the CDR3 is 13 residues. The germline CDR1 and CDR2 sequences are SEHNR and FQNEAQ (reference sequence). CDR3 protein: CASSLDSNQPQHF. CDR3 nucleotides: TGTGCCAGCAGCTTAGACTCCAATCAGCCCCAGCATTTT.